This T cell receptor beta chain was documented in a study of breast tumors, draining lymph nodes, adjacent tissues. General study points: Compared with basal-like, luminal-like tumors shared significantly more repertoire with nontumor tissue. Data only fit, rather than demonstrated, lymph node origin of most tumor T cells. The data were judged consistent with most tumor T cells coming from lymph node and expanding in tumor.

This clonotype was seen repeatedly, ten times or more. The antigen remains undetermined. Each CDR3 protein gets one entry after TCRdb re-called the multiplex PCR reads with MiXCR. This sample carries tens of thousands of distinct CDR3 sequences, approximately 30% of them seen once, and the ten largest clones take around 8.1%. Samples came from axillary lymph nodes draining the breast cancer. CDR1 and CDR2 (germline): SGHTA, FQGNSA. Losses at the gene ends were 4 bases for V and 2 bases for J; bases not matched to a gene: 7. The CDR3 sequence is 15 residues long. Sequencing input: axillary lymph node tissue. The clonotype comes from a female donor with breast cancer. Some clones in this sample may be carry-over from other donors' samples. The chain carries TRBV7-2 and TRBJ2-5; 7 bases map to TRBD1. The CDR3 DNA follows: TGTGCCAGCAGCTCAGCACAGGGGCGACAAGAGACCCAGTACTTC. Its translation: CASSSAQGRQETQYF. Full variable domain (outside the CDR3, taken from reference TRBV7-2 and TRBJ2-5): GAGVSQSPSNKVTEKGKDVELRCDPISGHTALYWYRQSLGQGLEFLIYFQGNSAPDKSGLPSDRFSAERTGGSVSTLTIQRTQQEDSAVYLCASSSAQGRQETQYFGPGTRLLVL.